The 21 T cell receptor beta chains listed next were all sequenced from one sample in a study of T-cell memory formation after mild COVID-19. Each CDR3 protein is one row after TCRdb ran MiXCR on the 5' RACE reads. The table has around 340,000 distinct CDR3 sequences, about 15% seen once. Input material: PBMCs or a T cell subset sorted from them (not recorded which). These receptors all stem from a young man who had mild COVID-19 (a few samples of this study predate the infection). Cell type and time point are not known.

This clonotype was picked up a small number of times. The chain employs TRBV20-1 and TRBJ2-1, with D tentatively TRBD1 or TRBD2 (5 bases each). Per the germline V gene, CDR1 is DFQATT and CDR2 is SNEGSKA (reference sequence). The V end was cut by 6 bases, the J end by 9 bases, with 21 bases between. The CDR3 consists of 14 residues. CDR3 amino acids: CSAPGTAALGEQFF. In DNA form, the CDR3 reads TGCAGTGCCCCCGGGACGGCGGCGCTTGGTGAGCAGTTCTTC.

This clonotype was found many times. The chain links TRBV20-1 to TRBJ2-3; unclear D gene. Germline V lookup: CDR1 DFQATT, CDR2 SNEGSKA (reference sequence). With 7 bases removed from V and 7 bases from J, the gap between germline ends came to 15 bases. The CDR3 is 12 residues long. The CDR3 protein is CSVANQRNTQYF. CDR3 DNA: TGCAGTGTCGCAAATCAGAGGAATACGCAGTATTTT.

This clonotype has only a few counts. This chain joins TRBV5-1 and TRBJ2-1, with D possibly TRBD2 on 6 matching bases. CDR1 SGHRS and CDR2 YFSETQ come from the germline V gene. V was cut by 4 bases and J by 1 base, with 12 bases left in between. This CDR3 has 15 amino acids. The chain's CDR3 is CASSTLGGSYNEQFF. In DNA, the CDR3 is TGCGCCAGCAGCACCCTCGGGGGTTCCTACAATGAGCAGTTCTTC.

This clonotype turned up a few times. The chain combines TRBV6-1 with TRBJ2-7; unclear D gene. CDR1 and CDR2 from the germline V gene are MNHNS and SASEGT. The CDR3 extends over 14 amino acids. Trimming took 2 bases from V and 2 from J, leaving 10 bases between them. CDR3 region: CASSEPPYPYEQYV. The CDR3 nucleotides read TGTGCCAGCAGTGAACCTCCTTACCCCTACGAGCAGTACGTC.

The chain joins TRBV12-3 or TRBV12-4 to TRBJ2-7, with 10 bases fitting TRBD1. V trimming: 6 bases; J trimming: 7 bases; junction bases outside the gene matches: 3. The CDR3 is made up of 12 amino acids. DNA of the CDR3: TGTGCCAGCAGGGGACAGGGGCCAGAGCAGTACTTC. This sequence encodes CASRGQGPEQYF.

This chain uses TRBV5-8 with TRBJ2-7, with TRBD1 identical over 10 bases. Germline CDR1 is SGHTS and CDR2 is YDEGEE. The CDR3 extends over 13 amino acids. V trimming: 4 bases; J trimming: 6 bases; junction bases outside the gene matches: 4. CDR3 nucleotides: TGTGCCAGCAGCGCGGACAGGGGGTCCGAGCAGTACGTC. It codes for CASSADRGSEQYV.

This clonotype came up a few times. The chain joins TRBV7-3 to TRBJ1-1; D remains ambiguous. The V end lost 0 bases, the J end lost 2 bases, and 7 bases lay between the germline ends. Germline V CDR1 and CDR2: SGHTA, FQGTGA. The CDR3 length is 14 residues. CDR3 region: CASSLTPGNTEAFF. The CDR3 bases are TGTGCCAGCAGCTTAACTCCGGGTAACACTGAAGCTTTCTTT.

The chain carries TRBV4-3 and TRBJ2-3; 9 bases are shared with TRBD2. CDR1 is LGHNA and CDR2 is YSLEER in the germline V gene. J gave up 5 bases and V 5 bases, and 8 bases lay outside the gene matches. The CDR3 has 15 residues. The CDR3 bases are TGCGCCAGCAGCTCGCTAGCGGGGCGGAAAGATACGCAGTATTTT. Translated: CASSSLAGRKDTQYF.

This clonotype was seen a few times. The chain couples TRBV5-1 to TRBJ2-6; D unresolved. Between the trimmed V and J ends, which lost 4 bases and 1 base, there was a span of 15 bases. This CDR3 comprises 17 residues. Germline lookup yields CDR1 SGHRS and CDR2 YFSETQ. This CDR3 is CASSQGVRMSGANVLTF. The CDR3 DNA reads TGCGCCAGCAGCCAAGGTGTCCGTATGTCTGGGGCCAACGTCCTGACTTTC.

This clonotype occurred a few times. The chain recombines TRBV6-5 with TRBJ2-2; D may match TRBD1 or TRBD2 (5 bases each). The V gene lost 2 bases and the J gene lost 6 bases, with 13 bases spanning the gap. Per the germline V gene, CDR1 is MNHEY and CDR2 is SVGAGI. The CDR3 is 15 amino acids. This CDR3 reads CASSYGGMVPGELFF. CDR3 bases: TGTGCCAGCAGTTACGGGGGTATGGTGCCCGGGGAGCTGTTTTTT.

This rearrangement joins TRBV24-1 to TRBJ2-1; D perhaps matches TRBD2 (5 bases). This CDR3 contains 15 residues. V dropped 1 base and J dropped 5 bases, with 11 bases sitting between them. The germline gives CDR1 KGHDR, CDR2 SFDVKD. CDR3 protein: CATSDLPSINNEQFF. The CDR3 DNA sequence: TGTGCCACCAGTGATTTACCTAGCATAAACAATGAGCAGTTCTTC.

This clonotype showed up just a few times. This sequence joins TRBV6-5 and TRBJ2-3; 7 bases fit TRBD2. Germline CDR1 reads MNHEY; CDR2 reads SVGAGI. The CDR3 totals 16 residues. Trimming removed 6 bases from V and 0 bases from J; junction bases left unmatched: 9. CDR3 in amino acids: CASSDRTRTSTDTQYF. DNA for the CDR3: TGTGCCAGCAGCGACCGGACTAGAACTAGCACAGATACGCAGTATTTT.

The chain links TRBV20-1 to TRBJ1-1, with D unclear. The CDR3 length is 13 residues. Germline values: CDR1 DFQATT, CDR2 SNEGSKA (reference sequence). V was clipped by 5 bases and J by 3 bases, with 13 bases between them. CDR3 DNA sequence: TGCAGTGCTGCCCCAGGAGGCGACACTGAAGCTTTCTTT. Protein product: CSAAPGGDTEAFF.

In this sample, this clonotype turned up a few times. The CDR3 bases are TGTGCTAGTCGGTTGCGGGTAACCGGGAATGAGCAGTTCTTC. It specifies CASRLRVTGNEQFF. The chain recombines TRBV12-5 with TRBJ2-1; possibly TRBD2 for D (5 bases). The CDR3 spans 14 residues. Germline CDR1 is LGHNT and CDR2 is FRNRAP. The V gene lost 8 bases and the J gene lost 7 bases, with 18 bases spanning the gap.

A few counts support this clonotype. In nucleotides, the CDR3 is TGCGCCAGCAGCTTATATCAGGGATCTGGAAACACCATATATTTT. This encodes CASSLYQGSGNTIYF. This chain links TRBV5-1 with TRBJ1-3, with D possibly TRBD1 on 5 matching bases. Trimming removed 2 bases at V and 1 base at J, with 10 bases between. This CDR3 is 15 amino acids long. Per the germline V gene, CDR1 is SGHRS and CDR2 is YFSETQ.

The CDR3 nucleotides are TGTGCCAGCAGCCAAGATTTAACTGAAGCTTTCTTT. Residues: CASSQDLTEAFF. The chain combines TRBV3-1 with TRBJ1-1; D ambiguous. This CDR3 contains 12 residues. Germline values: CDR1 LGHDT, CDR2 YNNKEL (reference sequence). Trimming removed 0 bases at V and 5 bases at J, with 4 bases between.

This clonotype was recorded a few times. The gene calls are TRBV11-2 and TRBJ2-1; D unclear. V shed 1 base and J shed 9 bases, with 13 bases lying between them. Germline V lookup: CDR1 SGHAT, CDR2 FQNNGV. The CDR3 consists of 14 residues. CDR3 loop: CASSLGGPVGEQFF. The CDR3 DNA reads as TGTGCCAGCAGCTTAGGGGGTCCTGTAGGTGAGCAGTTCTTC. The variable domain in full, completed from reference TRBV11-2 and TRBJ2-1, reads EAGVAQSPRYKIIEKRQSVAFWCNPISGHATLYWYQQILGQGPKLLIQFQNNGVVDDSQLPKDRFSAERLKGVDSTLKIQPAKLEDSAVYLCASSLGGPVGEQFFGPGTRLTVL.

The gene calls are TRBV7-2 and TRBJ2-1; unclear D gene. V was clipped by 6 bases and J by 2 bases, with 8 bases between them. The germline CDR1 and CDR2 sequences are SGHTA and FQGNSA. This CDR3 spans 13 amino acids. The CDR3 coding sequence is TGTGCCAGCAGACCCCGTACCTACAATGAGCAGTTCTTC. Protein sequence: CASRPRTYNEQFF.

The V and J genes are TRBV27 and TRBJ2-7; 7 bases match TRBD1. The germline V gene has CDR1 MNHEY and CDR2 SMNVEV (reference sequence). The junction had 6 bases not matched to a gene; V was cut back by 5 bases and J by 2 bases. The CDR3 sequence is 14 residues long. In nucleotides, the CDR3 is TGTGCCAGCAGTCTCCAAAGGGGGCCCTACGAGCAGTACTTC. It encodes CASSLQRGPYEQYF.

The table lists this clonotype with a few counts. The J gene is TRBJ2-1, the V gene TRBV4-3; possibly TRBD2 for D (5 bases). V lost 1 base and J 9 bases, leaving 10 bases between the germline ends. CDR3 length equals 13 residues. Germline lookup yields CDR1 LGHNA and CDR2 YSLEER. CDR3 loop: CASSQAGNGEQFF. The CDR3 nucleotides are TGCGCCAGCAGCCAAGCCGGGAACGGTGAGCAGTTCTTC.

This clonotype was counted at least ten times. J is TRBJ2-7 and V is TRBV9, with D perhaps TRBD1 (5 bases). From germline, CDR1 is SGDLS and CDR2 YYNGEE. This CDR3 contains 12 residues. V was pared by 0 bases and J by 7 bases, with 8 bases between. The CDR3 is CASSVGAGEQYF. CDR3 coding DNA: TGTGCCAGCAGCGTAGGGGCAGGGGAGCAGTACTTC.